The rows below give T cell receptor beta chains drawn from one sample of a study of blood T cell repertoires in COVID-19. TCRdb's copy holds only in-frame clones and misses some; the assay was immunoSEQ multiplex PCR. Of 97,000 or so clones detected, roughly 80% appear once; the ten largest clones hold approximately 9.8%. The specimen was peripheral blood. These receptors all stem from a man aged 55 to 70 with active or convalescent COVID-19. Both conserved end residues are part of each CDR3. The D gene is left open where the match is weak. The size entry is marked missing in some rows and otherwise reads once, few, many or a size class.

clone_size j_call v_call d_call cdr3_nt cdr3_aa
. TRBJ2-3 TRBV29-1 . TGCAGCGTATTACCCGGGGATACGCAGTATTTT CSVLPGDTQYF
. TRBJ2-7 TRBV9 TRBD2 TGTGCCAGCAGCGTGGGAGCGGGAGTAGAATACGAGCAGTACTTC CASSVGAGVEYEQYF
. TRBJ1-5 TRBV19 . TGTGCCAGTAGTTCCTATGACAGGTATAGCAATCAGCCCCAGCATTTT CASSSYDRYSNQPQHF
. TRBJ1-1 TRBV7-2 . TGTGCCAGCAGCTTATTTGGAGGGGATGCTTTCTTT CASSLFGGDAFF
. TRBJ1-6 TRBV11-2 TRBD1 TGTGCCAGCAGACCCCTTCGGGACAGACTTAATTCACCCCTCCACTTT CASRPLRDRLNSPLHF
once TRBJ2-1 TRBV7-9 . TGTGCCAGCAGCTATGGACAGAGCTCCTACAATGAGCAGTTCTTC CASSYGQSSYNEQFF
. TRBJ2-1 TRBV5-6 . TGTGCCAGCAGCCCCAACTACCTTCGAAACCTCAATGAGCAGTTCTTC CASSPNYLRNLNEQFF
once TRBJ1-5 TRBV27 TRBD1 TGTGCCAGCAGTCAACAAGGACAGGGGGTGCAGCCCCAGCATTTT CASSQQGQGVQPQHF
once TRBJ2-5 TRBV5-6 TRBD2 TGTGCCAGCAGCCGAGCGGGAGTGGTACAAGAGACCCAGTACTTC CASSRAGVVQETQYF
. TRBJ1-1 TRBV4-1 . TGCGCCAGCAGCCAAGAAGCGAGCGCGAACACTGAAGCTTTCTTT CASSQEASANTEAFF
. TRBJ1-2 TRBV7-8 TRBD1 TGTGCCAGCAGCGCGGACAGGGGTAACTATGGCTACACCTTC CASSADRGNYGYTF
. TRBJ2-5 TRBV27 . TGTGCCAGCAGTTTCCGGTCTATCGGGACCCAGTACTTC CASSFRSIGTQYF
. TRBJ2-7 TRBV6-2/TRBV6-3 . TGTGCCAGCAGTTACGACGGCGGCCCCTACGAGCAGTACTTC CASSYDGGPYEQYF
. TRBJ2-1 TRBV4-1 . TGCGCCAGCAGCCTGGCCGGGACTGGGTACAATGAGCAGTTCTTC CASSLAGTGYNEQFF
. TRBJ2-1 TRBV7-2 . TGTGCCAGCAGCTTAGGGGCCCTCCCTTACAATGAGCAGTTCTTC CASSLGALPYNEQFF
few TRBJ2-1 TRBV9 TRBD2 TGTGCCAGCAGCGTAGGGGCGGGAGTGGGAGTAGAGCAGTTCTTC CASSVGAGVGVEQFF
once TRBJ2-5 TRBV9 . TGTGCCAGCAGCGTGGGTGGGGCCCAAGAGACCCAGTACTTC CASSVGGAQETQYF
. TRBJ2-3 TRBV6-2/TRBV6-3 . TGTGCCAGCAGTTACGGGGGTCGGGGGAAGGCAGATACGCAGTATTTT CASSYGGRGKADTQYF
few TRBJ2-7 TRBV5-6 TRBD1 TGTGCCAGCAGCACCCACAGGGGCGAGCAGTACTTC CASSTHRGEQYF
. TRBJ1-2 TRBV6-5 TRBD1 TGTGCCAGCCGGGACAGCCTTTCAGGGGGCTACACCTTC CASRDSLSGGYTF
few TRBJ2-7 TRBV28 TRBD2 TGTGCCAGCACCCGACTAGCGGGATACTACGAGCAGTACTTC CASTRLAGYYEQYF
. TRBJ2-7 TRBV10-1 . TGCGCCAGCAGTCGGACTGGAGACCTACGGAGGGAGCAGTACTTC CASSRTGDLRREQYF
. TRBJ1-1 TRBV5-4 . TGTGCCAGCAGCTTGGAACTGTCGGGGTTTACTGAAGCTTTCTTT CASSLELSGFTEAFF
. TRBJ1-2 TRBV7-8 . TGTGCCAGCAGCTTAGATAGAGGGCCGGGCGGCTACACCTTC CASSLDRGPGGYTF
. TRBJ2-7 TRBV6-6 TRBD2 TGTGCCAGCAGTTACTCGCTAGCGGGAAGTCACGAGCAGTACTTC CASSYSLAGSHEQYF
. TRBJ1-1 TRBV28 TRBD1 TGTGCCAGTCGACAGGGGGTGAACACTGAAGCTTTCTTT CASRQGVNTEAFF
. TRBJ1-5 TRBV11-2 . TGTGCCAGCAGCTTAGGGGCCGTGGGGCCCCAGCATTTT CASSLGAVGPQHF
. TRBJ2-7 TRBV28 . TGTGCCAGCAGTTTAAAACCAGGTAGCTCCTACGAGCAGTACTTC CASSLKPGSSYEQYF
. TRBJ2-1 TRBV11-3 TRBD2 TGTGCCAGCAGCTCCTCTAGCGGATCCGACAATGAGCAGTTCTTC CASSSSSGSDNEQFF